One TCR beta chain is described in this entry. This sample was included in a study of technical replicates of blood from a handful of donors. Assay: immunoSEQ multiplex PCR; the TCRdb copy retains only in-frame clones and omits some. The table has 76,000 or so clones, roughly nine tenths seen once. CDR1 and CDR2 (germline): ENHRY, SYGVKD. The V and J ends lost 6 bases and 3 bases, in that order; junction bases with no gene match: 4. The CDR3 spans 14 residues. V and J are TRBV10-3 and TRBJ1-2; 10 bases match TRBD1. The sequence derives from a human donor in good health. The sequencing input was T cells isolated from PBMCs. CDR3 residues: CAIRSGTGDYGYTF. CDR3 in DNA: TGTGCCATCAGGTCCGGGACAGGGGACTATGGCTACACCTTC.